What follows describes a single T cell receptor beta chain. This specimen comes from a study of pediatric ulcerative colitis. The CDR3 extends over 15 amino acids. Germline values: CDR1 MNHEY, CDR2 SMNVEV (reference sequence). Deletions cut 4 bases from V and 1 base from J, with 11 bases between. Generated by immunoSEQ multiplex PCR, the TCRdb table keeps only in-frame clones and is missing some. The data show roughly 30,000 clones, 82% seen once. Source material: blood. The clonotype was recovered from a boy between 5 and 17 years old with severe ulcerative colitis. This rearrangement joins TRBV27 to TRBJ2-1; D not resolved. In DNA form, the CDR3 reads TGTGCCAGCAGTTCCGGGTTGGGATCCTACAATGAGCAGTTCTTC. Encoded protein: CASSSGLGSYNEQFF.